Here is one TCR beta chain with its context. The data originate from a study of blood T cell repertoires in COVID-19. Whole-study context: The United States, Italy and Spain were the sources of the acute and convalescent COVID-19 samples. T cells, B-cell-depleted T cells, or PBMCs provided the cDNA or gDNA that served as material.

In the original workflow: Cell counts per sample came from amplifying reference gene primers. The protocol was immunoSEQ multiplex PCR, while the TCRdb copy is restricted to in-frame clones and leaves out a portion. The V and J calls and clone size come from that table; D and trimming were worked out from the DNA. The sample includes a few hundred thousand clones, 75% to 90% seen only once; the top ten take about an eighth. It was during active infection that Seattle patients were enrolled and then longitudinally followed. After removal of 4 bases from V and 2 bases from J, the junction contained 6 bases not matched to a gene. The CDR3 consists of 16 residues. In germline, CDR1 is SGHRS, CDR2 YFSETQ.

The material sequenced was peripheral blood. This receptor was obtained from a woman between 70 and 85 years old with COVID-19, enrolled during active disease. V usage is TRBV5-1 and J usage is TRBJ2-7; 13 bases fit TRBD2. The CDR3, as DNA: TGCGCCAGCAGCGGGGGACTAGCGGGGCCTACCTACGAGCAGTACTTC. This gives the protein CASSGGLAGPTYEQYF.